This T cell receptor beta chain came from a study of cytomegalovirus exposure and HLA in healthy donors. PCR used 60 Vbeta primers and 13 Jbeta primers. Only in-frame clones appear in the TCRdb table, and some are missing; sequencing was by immunoSEQ multiplex PCR. The sample data list under 70,000 clones. Trimming removed 7 bases from V and 1 base from J; junction bases left unmatched: 13. Germline V CDR1 and CDR2: SNHLY, FYNNEI. The CDR3 runs 18 residues. The V call is TRBV2, the J call TRBJ1-4, with TRBD1 matching over 9 bases. The sequenced material came from PBMCs. The receptor comes from a female donor in good health and CMV-seropositive. CDR3 bases: TGTGCCAGCACCAGACCCGGGACAGGGCATCTAACTAATGAAAAACTGTTTTTT. Its translation: CASTRPGTGHLTNEKLFF.